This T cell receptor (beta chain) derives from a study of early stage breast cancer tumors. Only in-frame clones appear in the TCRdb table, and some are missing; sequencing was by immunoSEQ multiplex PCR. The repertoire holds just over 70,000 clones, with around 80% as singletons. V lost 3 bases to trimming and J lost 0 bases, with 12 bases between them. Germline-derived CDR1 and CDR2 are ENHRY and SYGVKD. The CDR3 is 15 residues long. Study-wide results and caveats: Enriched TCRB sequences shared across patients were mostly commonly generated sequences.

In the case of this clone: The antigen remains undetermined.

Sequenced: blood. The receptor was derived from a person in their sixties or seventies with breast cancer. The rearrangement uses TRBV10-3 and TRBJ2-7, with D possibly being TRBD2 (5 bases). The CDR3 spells CAISDNGLSSYEQYF. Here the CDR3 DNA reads TGTGCCATCAGTGATAATGGACTCTCCTCCTACGAGCAGTACTTC.